This T cell receptor beta chain was observed in a study of blood T cells in healthy people across ages. About this clonotype itself: The antigen remains undetermined.

Study-wide results and caveats: Per million T cells, TCR beta diversity dropped about linearly as age rose.

Individuals who donated were healthy Caucasians from Russia aged roughly 6 to 95. A sample-barcoded 5' primer and a J-beta primer mix were used in a second PCR of about 6 to 11 cycles. Paired-end reads containing CDR3 totaled no fewer than 3 million for each sample. Using its own MiXCR run on the 5' RACE reads, TCRdb lists one record per CDR3 protein. This table holds 1,100,000 or so distinct CDR3 sequences, 45% found once. The CDR3 consists of 12 residues. Germline-derived CDR1 and CDR2 are DFQATT and SNEGSKA (reference sequence). The V gene lost 6 bases and the J gene lost 4 bases, with 11 bases spanning the gap.

The sample comprised blood. This TCR derives from a woman aged 60 to 75 in good health. The chain recombines TRBV20-1 with TRBJ2-3; a weak D match, TRBD2 (6 bases). In nucleotides, the CDR3 is TGCAGTGCCTTCGGGAGCCCAGATACGCAGTATTTT. Translated: CSAFGSPDTQYF.